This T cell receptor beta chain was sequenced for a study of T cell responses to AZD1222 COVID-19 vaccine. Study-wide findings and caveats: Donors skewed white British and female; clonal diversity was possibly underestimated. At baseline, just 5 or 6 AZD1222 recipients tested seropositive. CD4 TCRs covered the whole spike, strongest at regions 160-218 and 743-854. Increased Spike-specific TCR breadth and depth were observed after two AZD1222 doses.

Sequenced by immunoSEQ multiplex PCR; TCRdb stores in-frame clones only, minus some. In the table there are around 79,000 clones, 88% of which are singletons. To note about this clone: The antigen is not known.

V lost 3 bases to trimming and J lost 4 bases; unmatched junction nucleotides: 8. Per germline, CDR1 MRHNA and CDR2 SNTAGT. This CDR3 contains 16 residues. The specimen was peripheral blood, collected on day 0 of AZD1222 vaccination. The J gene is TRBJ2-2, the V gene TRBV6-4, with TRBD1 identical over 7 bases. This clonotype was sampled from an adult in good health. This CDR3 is CASSEGAGTVTGELFF. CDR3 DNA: TGTGCCAGCAGTGAGGGGGCCGGGACAGTCACCGGGGAGCTGTTTTTT.